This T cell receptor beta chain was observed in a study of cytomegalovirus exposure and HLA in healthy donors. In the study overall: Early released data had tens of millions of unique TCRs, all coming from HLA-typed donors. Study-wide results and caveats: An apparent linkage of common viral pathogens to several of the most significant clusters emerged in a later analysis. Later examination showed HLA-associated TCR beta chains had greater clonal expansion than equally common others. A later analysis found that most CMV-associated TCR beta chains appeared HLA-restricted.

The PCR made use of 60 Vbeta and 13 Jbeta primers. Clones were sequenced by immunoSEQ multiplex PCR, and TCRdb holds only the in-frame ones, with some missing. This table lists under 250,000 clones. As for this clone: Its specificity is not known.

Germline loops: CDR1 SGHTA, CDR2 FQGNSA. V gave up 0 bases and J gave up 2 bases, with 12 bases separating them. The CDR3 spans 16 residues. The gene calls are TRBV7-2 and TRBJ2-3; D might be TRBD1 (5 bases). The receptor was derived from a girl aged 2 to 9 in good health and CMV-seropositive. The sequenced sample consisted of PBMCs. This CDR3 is CASSLAGPINTDTQYF. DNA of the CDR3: TGTGCCAGCAGCTTAGCGGGGCCGATCAACACAGATACGCAGTATTTT.